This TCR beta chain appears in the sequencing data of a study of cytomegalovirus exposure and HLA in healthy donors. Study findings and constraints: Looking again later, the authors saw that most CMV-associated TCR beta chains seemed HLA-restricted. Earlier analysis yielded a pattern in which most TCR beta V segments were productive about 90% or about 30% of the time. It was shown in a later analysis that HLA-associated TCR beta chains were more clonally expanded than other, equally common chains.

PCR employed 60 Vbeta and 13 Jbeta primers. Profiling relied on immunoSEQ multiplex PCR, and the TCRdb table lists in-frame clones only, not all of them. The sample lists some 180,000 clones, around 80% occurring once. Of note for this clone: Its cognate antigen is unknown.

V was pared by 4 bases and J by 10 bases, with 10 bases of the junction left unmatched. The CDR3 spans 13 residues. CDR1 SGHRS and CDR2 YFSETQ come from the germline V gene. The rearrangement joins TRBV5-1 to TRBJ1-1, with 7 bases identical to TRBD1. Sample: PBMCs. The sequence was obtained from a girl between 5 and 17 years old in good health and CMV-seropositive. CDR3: CASSTRQGQSAFF. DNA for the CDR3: TGCGCCAGCAGCACCCGACAGGGACAGTCAGCTTTCTTT.